One sample yielded the 26 T cell receptor beta chains listed below, sequenced in a study of blood T cell repertoires in COVID-19. TCRdb keeps only in-frame clones here, not all; method: immunoSEQ multiplex PCR. Of roughly 360,000 clones in the sample, around four fifths were seen once. The source material was PBMCs or T cells enriched from blood (not recorded which). Receptor source: a woman aged 50 to 60 who had recovered from COVID-19.

This sequence joins TRBV7-6 and TRBJ1-4; 8 bases are shared with TRBD1. V was pared by 5 bases and J by 0 bases, with 5 bases of the junction left unmatched. There are 16 residues in the CDR3. The germline gives CDR1 SGHVS, CDR2 FNYEAQ. The CDR3 coding sequence is TGTGCCAGCAGCCTGCAGGGGGCCCCAACTAATGAAAAACTGTTTTTT. This sequence encodes CASSLQGAPTNEKLFF.

The chain carries TRBV19 and TRBJ1-1; TRBD1 might be the D (5 bases). Trimming removed 3 bases from V and 4 bases from J, with 9 bases in between. In germline, CDR1 is LNHDA, CDR2 SQIVND (reference sequence). There are 13 residues in the CDR3. The CDR3 loop reads CASSIRGGTEAFF. The DNA for the CDR3 is TGTGCCAGTAGTATCCGGGGGGGCACTGAAGCTTTCTTT.

The rearrangement uses TRBV5-5 and TRBJ1-2; TRBD1 matches 9 bases. This CDR3 is built from 18 residues. CDR1 is SGHKS and CDR2 is YYEKEE in the germline V gene (reference sequence). Unmatched junction bases numbered 20, after V lost 5 bases and J lost 6 bases. CDR3 region: CASSFDFDLGQGGDGYTF. The CDR3 nucleotides are TGTGCCAGCAGTTTTGACTTCGACCTGGGACAGGGCGGGGATGGCTACACCTTC. The full variable domain, its missing parts supplied by reference TRBV5-5 and TRBJ1-2, is DAGVTQSPTHLIKTRGQQVTLRCSPISGHKSVSWYQQVLGQGPQFIFQYYEKEERGRGNFPDRFSARQFPNYSSELNVNALLLGDSALYLCASSFDFDLGQGGDGYTFGSGTRLTVV.

This sequence joins TRBV27 and TRBJ1-1; D ambiguous. The CDR3 has 14 amino acids. The V gene's germline CDR1 is MNHEY and CDR2 SMNVEV (reference sequence). V was trimmed by 2 bases and J by 5 bases, leaving 12 bases between them. The CDR3 is CASSLGGQRTEAFF. The CDR3 nucleotides are TGTGCCAGCAGTTTAGGAGGCCAGAGGACTGAAGCTTTCTTT.

Only a few counts were recorded for this clone. The gene calls are TRBV4-2 and TRBJ1-2, with TRBD1 matching over 7 bases. The CDR3 covers 15 residues. Germline values: CDR1 LGHNA, CDR2 YNFKEQ. V shed 4 bases, J shed 4 bases, and the junction held 9 bases outside the gene matches. The CDR3: CASSLARSGGYGYTF. The CDR3, as DNA: TGTGCCAGCAGCCTCGCCCGTTCAGGGGGCTATGGCTACACCTTC.

In this sample, this clone turned up once. The V call is TRBV7-2, the J call TRBJ2-6; TRBD2 is a possible D gene (6 bases). Trimming removed 6 bases at V and 1 base at J, with 19 bases between. The CDR3 has 18 amino acids. Germline V gene sequence: CDR1 SGHTA, CDR2 FQGNSA. CDR3 nucleotide sequence: TGTGCCAGCAGGGGACTGGGACCGCCAGTTTCTGGGGCCAACGTCCTGACTTTC. Its protein product is CASRGLGPPVSGANVLTF.

The sample holds one count of this clone. V gene TRBV6-4 combines with J gene TRBJ2-2; 9 nucleotides agree with TRBD1. Germline loops: CDR1 MRHNA, CDR2 SNTAGT. There are 14 residues in the CDR3. Losses at the gene ends were 6 bases for V and 5 bases for J; bases not matched to a gene: 4. CDR3: CASSTGTGTGELFF. As DNA, the CDR3 is TGTGCCAGCAGCACCGGGACAGGGACCGGGGAGCTGTTTTTT.

This clone was observed once. This chain links TRBV5-1 with TRBJ2-4; tentatively, D is TRBD1 (5 bases). The CDR3 has 17 residues. The germline V gene has CDR1 SGHRS and CDR2 YFSETQ. V was pared by 4 bases and J by 0 bases, with 17 bases between. The CDR3 spells CASSPGRVSVAKNIQYF. As DNA, the CDR3 is TGCGCCAGCAGCCCTGGCAGGGTTTCGGTAGCCAAAAACATTCAGTACTTC.

V and J are TRBV5-1 and TRBJ1-2, with TRBD1 identical over 7 bases. With V trimmed by 7 bases and J by 0 bases, 12 bases remained unmatched. The CDR3 totals 16 residues. Germline V gene sequence: CDR1 SGHRS, CDR2 YFSETQ. The CDR3, as DNA: TGCGCCAGCGCCACCGGAGGGACAGTCGCTAACTATGGCTACACCTTC. Its translation: CASATGGTVANYGYTF.

The rearrangement joins TRBV29-1 to TRBJ2-2; no clear D. The V gene's germline CDR1 is SQVTM and CDR2 ANQGSEA. Trimming took 2 bases from V and 6 from J, leaving 7 bases between them. The CDR3 is 12 amino acids. The CDR3 sequence: CSVESLPGELFF. The CDR3, as DNA: TGCAGCGTTGAATCCCTCCCCGGGGAGCTGTTTTTT.

V gene TRBV18 combines with J gene TRBJ1-2; TRBD1 might be the D (6 bases). The CDR3 sequence is 13 residues long. Germline CDR1 is KGHSH and CDR2 is LQKENI. Trimming removed 6 bases from V and 4 bases from J, with 12 bases in between. The CDR3 here is CASSRQVSYGYTF. The CDR3 DNA reads TGTGCCAGCTCCAGACAGGTTTCCTATGGCTACACCTTC.

The V gene is TRBV30, the J gene TRBJ2-1; 8 bases match TRBD1. This CDR3 has 13 residues. With 5 bases clipped from V and 4 bases from J, the junction kept 4 bases outside the gene matches. Germline values: CDR1 GTSNPN, CDR2 SVGIG (reference sequence). CDR3 in amino acids: CAWGRDRYNEQFF. For the CDR3, the DNA is TGTGCCTGGGGACGGGACAGGTACAATGAGCAGTTCTTC.

This chain connects TRBV5-1 to TRBJ2-7; D ambiguous. CDR3 length equals 12 residues. The germline V and J ends were trimmed by 0 bases and 3 bases, with 4 bases remaining between them. Germline CDR1 reads SGHRS; CDR2 reads YFSETQ. The CDR3 is CASSLDYYEQYF. The DNA of the CDR3 is TGCGCCAGCAGCTTGGATTACTACGAGCAGTACTTC.

This clone showed up just once. This chain links TRBV18 with TRBJ1-1, with D possibly TRBD1 on 6 matching bases. CDR1 KGHSH and CDR2 LQKENI come from the germline V gene. The CDR3 is 15 residues long. V lost 1 base and J 0 bases, leaving 9 bases between the germline ends. DNA of the CDR3: TGTGCCAGCTCACCACTGGACAGTATGAACACTGAAGCTTTCTTT. It yields the protein CASSPLDSMNTEAFF.

V is TRBV5-1 and J is TRBJ2-5; 12 nucleotides align to TRBD2. From germline, CDR1 is SGHRS and CDR2 YFSETQ. V was pared by 4 bases and J by 6 bases, with 7 bases of the junction left unmatched. The CDR3 loop spans 15 amino acids. The CDR3: CASSQETSGRKTQYF. In DNA, the CDR3 is TGCGCCAGCAGCCAGGAGACTAGCGGGAGAAAGACCCAGTACTTC.

V usage is TRBV7-9 and J usage is TRBJ1-1, with D perhaps TRBD1 (6 bases). The CDR3 length is 11 residues. Germline CDR1 is SEHNR and CDR2 is FQNEAQ (reference sequence). The germline V and J ends were trimmed by 4 bases and 8 bases, with 8 bases remaining between them. CDR3 bases: TGTGCCAGCAGCTCAAGGGGGGAAGCTTTCTTT. Translated, it gives CASSSRGEAFF.

The CDR3 nucleotides read TGTGCCAGCAGGCCGGGACAGGGGGCGGGAAAACTGTTTTTT. Its protein product is CASRPGQGAGKLFF. V and J are TRBV25-1 and TRBJ1-4, with 12 positions matching TRBD1. From germline, CDR1 is MGHDK and CDR2 SYGVNS. The CDR3 covers 14 residues. V shed 6 bases, J shed 10 bases, and the junction held 6 bases outside the gene matches.

The chain employs TRBV29-1 and TRBJ1-5; D remains unclear. Germline CDR1 SQVTM, CDR2 ANQGSEA. The CDR3 totals 12 residues. V was shortened by 4 bases and J by 8 bases, with 12 bases between the two germline ends. In nucleotides, the CDR3 is TGCAGCGTTGGGACCGCGGGCAAGCCCCAGCATTTT. Translating gives CSVGTAGKPQHF.

CDR3 DNA: TGCGCCAGCAGCCAAGATGGGGAGGTATCCGGGGAGCTGTTTTTT. Translated: CASSQDGEVSGELFF. The rearrangement uses TRBV4-3 and TRBJ2-2; possible D gene TRBD2, 6 bases. There are 15 residues in the CDR3. Germline CDR1 is LGHNA and CDR2 is YSLEER. V was shortened by 0 bases and J by 6 bases, with 11 bases between the two germline ends.

The chain couples TRBV19 to TRBJ2-3; a possible D gene is TRBD1 (5 bases). Between the trimmed V and J ends, which lost 5 bases and 1 base, there was a span of 10 bases. This CDR3 has 14 residues. Germline CDR1 is LNHDA and CDR2 is SQIVND (reference sequence). The CDR3 DNA reads TGTGCCAGTAGTGGGGCGGACGGCACAGATACGCAGTATTTT. This translates into CASSGADGTDTQYF. The variable domain in full, with the rest retrieved from reference TRBV19 and TRBJ2-3, is DGGITQSPKYLFRKEGQNVTLSCEQNLNHDAMYWYRQDPGQGLRLIYYSQIVNDFQKGDIAEGYSVSREKKESFPLTVTSAQKNPTAFYLCASSGADGTDTQYFGPGTRLTVL.

The rearrangement joins TRBV19 to TRBJ1-1, with D possibly being TRBD1 (6 bases). The CDR3 has 14 residues. Per germline, CDR1 LNHDA and CDR2 SQIVND (reference sequence). Trimming shortened V by 8 bases and J by 0 bases, and 13 bases separated the two germline ends. The CDR3 protein is CASLPGHLNTEAFF. CDR3 coding DNA: TGTGCCAGTTTACCGGGACACCTGAACACTGAAGCTTTCTTT.

This clone was seen more than once but under ten times. CDR3 bases: TGTGCCACGGACCGGGGACTGAGGGACGGCTACACCTTC. This translates into CATDRGLRDGYTF. The genes are TRBV2 and TRBJ1-2; maybe TRBD1 (5 bases). Trimming took off 10 bases at V and 8 bases at J, with 20 bases between the two ends. The length of the CDR3 is 13 residues. CDR1 and CDR2 from the germline V gene are SNHLY and FYNNEI.

The rearrangement uses TRBV27 and TRBJ2-7; possible D gene TRBD1, 5 bases. V lost 3 bases and J lost 2, with 11 bases in between. CDR1 and CDR2 from the germline V gene are MNHEY and SMNVEV (reference sequence). This CDR3 contains 14 residues. The CDR3 nucleotides read TGTGCCAGCAGTTTTAGGGAAGGGGCCTACGAGCAGTACTTC. This translates into CASSFREGAYEQYF.

The CDR3 here is CASSDRFFPPGYEQYF. The CDR3 DNA is TGTGCCAGCAGTGACCGATTCTTCCCGCCCGGCTACGAGCAGTACTTC. This chain uses TRBV6-1 with TRBJ2-7, with D hard to call. The CDR3 length is 16 residues. The germline V gene encodes CDR1 MNHNS and CDR2 SASEGT. V lost 3 bases and J lost 3, with 18 bases in between.

The chain is built from TRBV2 and TRBJ1-2, with TRBD1 identical over 9 bases. The CDR3 spans 17 residues. The V gene end was trimmed by 8 bases and the J gene end by 1 base; junction bases not matched to a gene: 14. Germline CDR1 is SNHLY and CDR2 is FYNNEI. CDR3 nucleotide sequence: TGTGCCAGCCAAGTGACGGGACAGGGTGCTAATAACTATGGCTACACCTTC. It specifies CASQVTGQGANNYGYTF.

The gene calls are TRBV2 and TRBJ1-3; D gene uncertain. The CDR3 is made up of 13 amino acids. In germline, CDR1 is SNHLY, CDR2 FYNNEI. Deletions cut 8 bases from V and 4 bases from J, with 12 bases between. CDR3 in DNA: TGTGCCAGCGGGCAATTCTCCGGAAACACCATATATTTT. It translates to CASGQFSGNTIYF.